This entry describes one T cell receptor beta chain. Additional DNA sequences in this sample encode the identical CDR3. The V end was cut by 3 bases, the J end by 2 bases, with 10 bases between. CDR3 length equals 14 residues. The germline V gene encodes CDR1 SGHTA and CDR2 FQGTGA. This entry belongs to a study of blood T cell repertoires in COVID-19. Overall study: Collection of acute and convalescent COVID-19 samples took place in the United States, Italy and Spain. Nucleic acid was either cDNA or gDNA, and it came from T cells, B-cell-depleted T cells, or PBMCs.

Per the original methods: Counts of nucleated cells, estimated from reference gene primer amplification, were obtained. Clones were sequenced by immunoSEQ multiplex PCR, and TCRdb holds only the in-frame ones, with some missing. Clonal size and the V and J genes are those of that table, whereas D and trimming came from the DNA. Among about 210,000 clones listed, around four fifths were seen once. The chain uses TRBV7-3 and TRBJ1-1; D perhaps matches TRBD1 (5 bases). This sequence was found in a woman between 50 and 59 years old with active or convalescent COVID-19. Input material: peripheral blood. CDR3 coding DNA: TGTGCCAGCAGCTTGGGTGGGGCCAACACTGAAGCTTTCTTT. Its protein is CASSLGGANTEAFF.